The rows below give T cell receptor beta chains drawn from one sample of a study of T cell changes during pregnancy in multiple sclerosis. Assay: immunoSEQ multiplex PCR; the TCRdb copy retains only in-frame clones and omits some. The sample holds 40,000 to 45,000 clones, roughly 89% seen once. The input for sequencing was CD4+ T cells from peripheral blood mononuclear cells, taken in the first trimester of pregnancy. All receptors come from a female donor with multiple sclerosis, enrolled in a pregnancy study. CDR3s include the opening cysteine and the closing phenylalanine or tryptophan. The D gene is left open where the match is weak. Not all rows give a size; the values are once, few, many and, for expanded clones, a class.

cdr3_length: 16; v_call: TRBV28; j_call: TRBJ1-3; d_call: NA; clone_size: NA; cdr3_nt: TGTGCCAGCAGTTCCCTCGGGGGGCCTCCTGGAAACACCATATATTTT; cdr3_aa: CASSSLGGPPGNTIYF
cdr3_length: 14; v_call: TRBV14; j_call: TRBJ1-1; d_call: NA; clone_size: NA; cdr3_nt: TGTGCCGCCCTCCGCGGGACTTTGAACACTGAAGCTTTCTTT; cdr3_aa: CAALRGTLNTEAFF
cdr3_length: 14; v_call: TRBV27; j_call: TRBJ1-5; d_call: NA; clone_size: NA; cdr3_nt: TGTGCCAGCAGGGAGGGACGGAGCAATCAGCCCCAGCATTTT; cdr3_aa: CASREGRSNQPQHF
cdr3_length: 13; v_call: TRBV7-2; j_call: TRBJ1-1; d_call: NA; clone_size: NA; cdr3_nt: TGTGCCAGCAGCTTATCAGGGAACACTGAAGCTTTCTTT; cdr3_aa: CASSLSGNTEAFF
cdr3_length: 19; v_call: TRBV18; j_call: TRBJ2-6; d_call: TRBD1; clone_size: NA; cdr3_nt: TGTGCCAGCTCACCACTTCGGACAGGTACAAGCTCTGGGGCCAACGTCCTGACTTTC; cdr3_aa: CASSPLRTGTSSGANVLTF
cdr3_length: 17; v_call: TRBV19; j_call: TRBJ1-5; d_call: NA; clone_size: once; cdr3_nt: TGTGCCAGTAGTATTGGGTCCACCGGGGGGAGCAATCAGCCCCAGCATTTT; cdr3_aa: CASSIGSTGGSNQPQHF
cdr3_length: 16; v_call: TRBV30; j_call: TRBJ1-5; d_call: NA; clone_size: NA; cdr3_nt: TGTGCCTGGAATTTCGGGACTGTCCCTGGCAATCAGCCCCAGCATTTT; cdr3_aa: CAWNFGTVPGNQPQHF
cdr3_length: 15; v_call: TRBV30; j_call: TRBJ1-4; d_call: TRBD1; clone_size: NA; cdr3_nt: TGTGCCTGGAGGCCCCTTGACAGGGGCGATGAAAAACTGTTTTTT; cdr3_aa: CAWRPLDRGDEKLFF
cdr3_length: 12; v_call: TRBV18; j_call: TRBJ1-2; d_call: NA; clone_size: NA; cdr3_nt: TGTGCCAGCTCCATAGAGGGCTATGGCTACACCTTC; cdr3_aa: CASSIEGYGYTF
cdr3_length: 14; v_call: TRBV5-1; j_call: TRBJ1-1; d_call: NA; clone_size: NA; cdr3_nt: TGCGCCAGCAGCTTTAGTACTGTTAACACTGAAGCTTTCTTT; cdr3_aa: CASSFSTVNTEAFF
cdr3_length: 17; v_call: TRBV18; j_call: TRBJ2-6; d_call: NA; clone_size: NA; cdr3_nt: TGTGCCAGCTCACCACCACAGGGCAGCTCTGGGGCCAACGTCCTGACTTTC; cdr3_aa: CASSPPQGSSGANVLTF
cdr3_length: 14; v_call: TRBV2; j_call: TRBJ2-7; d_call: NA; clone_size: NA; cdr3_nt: TGTGCCAGCAGTGGAGTAAGACAGGCCATCGAGCAGTACTTC; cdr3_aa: CASSGVRQAIEQYF
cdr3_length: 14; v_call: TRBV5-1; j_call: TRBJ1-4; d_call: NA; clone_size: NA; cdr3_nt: TGCGCCAGCAGCTTGTTGTCAGGGAATGAAAAACTGTTTTTT; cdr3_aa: CASSLLSGNEKLFF
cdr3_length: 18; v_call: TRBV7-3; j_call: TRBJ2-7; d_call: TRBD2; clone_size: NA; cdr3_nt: TGTGCCAGCAGCTTATCGACCGGGACTAGCGCCATCCCCTACGAGCAGTACTTC; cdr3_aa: CASSLSTGTSAIPYEQYF
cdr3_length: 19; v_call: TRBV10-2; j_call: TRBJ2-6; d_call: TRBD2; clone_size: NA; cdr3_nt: TGCGCCAGCAGTGAGTCGAGCGGGAGGGTTTCGTCTGGGGCCAACGTCCTGACTTTC; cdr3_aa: CASSESSGRVSSGANVLTF
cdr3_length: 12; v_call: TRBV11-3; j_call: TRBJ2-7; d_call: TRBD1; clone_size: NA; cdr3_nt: TGTGCCAGCAGCTTAGGACAGGGGATGCAGTACTTC; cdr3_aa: CASSLGQGMQYF
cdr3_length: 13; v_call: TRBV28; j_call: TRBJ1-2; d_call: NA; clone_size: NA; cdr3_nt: TGTGCCAGCTCTCTTGGGCCGCCTGGGGGCTACACCTTC; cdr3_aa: CASSLGPPGGYTF
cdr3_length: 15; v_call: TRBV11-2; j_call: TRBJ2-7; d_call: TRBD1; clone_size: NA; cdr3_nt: TGTGCCAGCAGCTTAGCCGGGACAGGGGGGTACGAGCAGTACTTC; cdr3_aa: CASSLAGTGGYEQYF
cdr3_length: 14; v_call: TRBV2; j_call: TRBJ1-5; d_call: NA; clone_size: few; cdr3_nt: TGTGCCAGCAGTGAACGGGGGATTAACCAGCCCCAGCATTTT; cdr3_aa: CASSERGINQPQHF
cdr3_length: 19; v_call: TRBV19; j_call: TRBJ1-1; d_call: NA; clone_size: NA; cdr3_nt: TGTGCCAGTAGTACCCTCAAAACAGGGCCCTATGAGATGAACACTGAAGCTTTCTTT; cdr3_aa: CASSTLKTGPYEMNTEAFF
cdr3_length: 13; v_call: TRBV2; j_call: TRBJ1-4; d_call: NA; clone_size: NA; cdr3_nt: TGTGCCAGCAGCCCCCCTGATTCGGGAAAACTGTTTTTT; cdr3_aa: CASSPPDSGKLFF
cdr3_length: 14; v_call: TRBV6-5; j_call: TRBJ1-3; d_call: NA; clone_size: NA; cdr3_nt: TGTGCCAGCAGTTCCGGGGGAAATGGAAACACCATATATTTT; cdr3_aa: CASSSGGNGNTIYF
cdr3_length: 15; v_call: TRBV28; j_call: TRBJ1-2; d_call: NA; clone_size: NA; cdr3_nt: TGTGCCAGCAGTTTTTCTATAGACAGGTTCTATGGCTACACCTTC; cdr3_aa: CASSFSIDRFYGYTF
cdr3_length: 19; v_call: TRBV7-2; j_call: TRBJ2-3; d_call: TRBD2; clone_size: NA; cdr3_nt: TGTGCCAGCAGCTTAGTAAGGTTATCGGCTAGCGGGAGCACAGATACGCAGTATTTT; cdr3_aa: CASSLVRLSASGSTDTQYF
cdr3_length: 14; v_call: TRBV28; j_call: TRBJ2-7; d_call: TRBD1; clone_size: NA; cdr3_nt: TGTGCCAGCAGTCTCACCGGGACAGTCTACGAGCAGTACTTC; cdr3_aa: CASSLTGTVYEQYF
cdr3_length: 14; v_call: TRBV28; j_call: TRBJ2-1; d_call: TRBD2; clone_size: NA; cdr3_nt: TGTGCCAGCAGTTTGGCAGCGGGAGTAATTGAGCAGTTCTTC; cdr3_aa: CASSLAAGVIEQFF
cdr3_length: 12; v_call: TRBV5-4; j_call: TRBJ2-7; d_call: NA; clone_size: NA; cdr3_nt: TGTGCCAGCAGTTCTAGCTTTCGGGAGCAGTACTTC; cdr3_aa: CASSSSFREQYF
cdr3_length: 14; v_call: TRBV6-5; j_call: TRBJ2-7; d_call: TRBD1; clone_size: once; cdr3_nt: TGTGCCAGCAGTTACACCGGACAGGGAGGCGAGCAGTACTTC; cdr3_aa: CASSYTGQGGEQYF